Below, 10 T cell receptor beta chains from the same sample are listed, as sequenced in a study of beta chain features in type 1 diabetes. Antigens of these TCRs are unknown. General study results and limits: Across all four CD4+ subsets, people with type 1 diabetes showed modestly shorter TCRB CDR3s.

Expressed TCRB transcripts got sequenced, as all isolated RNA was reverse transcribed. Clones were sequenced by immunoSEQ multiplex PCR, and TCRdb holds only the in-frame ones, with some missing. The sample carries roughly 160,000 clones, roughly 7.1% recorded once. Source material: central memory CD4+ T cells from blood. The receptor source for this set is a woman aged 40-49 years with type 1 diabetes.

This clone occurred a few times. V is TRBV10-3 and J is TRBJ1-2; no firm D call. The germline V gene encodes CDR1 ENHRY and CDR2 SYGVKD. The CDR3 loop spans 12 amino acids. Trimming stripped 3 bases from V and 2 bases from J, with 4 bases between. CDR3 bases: TGTGCCATCAGTGATGGCAACTATGGCTACACCTTC. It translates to CAISDGNYGYTF.

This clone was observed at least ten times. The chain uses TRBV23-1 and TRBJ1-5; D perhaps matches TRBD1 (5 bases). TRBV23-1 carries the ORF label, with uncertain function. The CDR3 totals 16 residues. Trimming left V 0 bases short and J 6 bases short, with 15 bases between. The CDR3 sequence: CASSQSIDGAVQPQHF. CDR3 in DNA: TGCGCCAGCAGTCAATCGATTGATGGGGCCGTTCAGCCCCAGCATTTT.

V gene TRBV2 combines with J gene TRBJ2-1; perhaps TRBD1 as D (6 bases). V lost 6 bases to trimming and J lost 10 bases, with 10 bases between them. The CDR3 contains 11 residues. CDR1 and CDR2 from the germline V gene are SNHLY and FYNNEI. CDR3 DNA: TGTGCCAGCAGCCCTAGGGGGGAGCAGTTCTTC. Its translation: CASSPRGEQFF.

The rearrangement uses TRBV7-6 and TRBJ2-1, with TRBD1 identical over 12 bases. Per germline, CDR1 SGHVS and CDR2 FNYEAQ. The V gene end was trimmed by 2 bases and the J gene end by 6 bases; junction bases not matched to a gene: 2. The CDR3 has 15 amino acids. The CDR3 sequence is CASSLLGQGANEQFF. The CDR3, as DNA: TGTGCCAGCAGCTTACTGGGACAGGGGGCCAATGAGCAGTTCTTC.

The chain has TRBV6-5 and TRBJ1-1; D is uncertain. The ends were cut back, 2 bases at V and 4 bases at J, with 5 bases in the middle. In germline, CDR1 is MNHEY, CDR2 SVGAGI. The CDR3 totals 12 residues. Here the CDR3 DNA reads TGTGCCAGCAGTTACGGAGGCACTGAAGCTTTCTTT. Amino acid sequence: CASSYGGTEAFF.

CDR3 in amino acids: CASSATTGNNYGYTF. The CDR3 DNA reads TGTGCCAGCAGCGCGACGACAGGGAACAACTATGGCTACACCTTC. This rearrangement joins TRBV9 to TRBJ1-2, with 7 bases that match TRBD1. This CDR3 spans 15 amino acids. J gave up 2 bases and V 3 bases, and 7 bases lay outside the gene matches. Germline CDR1 is SGDLS and CDR2 is YYNGEE.

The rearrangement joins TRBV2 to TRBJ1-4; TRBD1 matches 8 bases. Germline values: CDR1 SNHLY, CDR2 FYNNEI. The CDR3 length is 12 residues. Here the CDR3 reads CVIQGANEKLFF. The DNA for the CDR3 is TGTGTGATACAGGGGGCTAATGAAAAACTGTTTTTT.

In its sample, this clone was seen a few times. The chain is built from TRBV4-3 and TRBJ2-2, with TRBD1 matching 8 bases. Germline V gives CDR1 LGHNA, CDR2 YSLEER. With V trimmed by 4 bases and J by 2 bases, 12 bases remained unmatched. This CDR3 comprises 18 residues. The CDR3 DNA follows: TGCGCCAGCAGCCTCTCCCCCGGACAGGGTTCCAACACCGGGGAGCTGTTTTTT. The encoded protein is CASSLSPGQGSNTGELFF.

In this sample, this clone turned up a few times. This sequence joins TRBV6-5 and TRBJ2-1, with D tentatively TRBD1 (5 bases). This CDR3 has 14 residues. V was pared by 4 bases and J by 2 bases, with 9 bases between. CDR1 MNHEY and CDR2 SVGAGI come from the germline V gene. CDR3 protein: CASSSGRTYNEQFF. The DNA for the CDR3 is TGTGCCAGCAGTTCAGGGCGGACCTACAATGAGCAGTTCTTC.

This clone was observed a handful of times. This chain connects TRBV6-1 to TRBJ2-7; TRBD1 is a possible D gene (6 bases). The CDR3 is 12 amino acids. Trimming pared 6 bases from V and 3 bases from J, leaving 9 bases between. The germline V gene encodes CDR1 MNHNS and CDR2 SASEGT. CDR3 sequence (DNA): TGTGCCAGCAGGGCGGACAGCTACGAGCAGTACTTC. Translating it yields CASRADSYEQYF.